The 21 T cell receptor beta chains below come from one sample, sequenced in a study of spatial heterogeneity in lung cancer. TCRdb itself ran the 5' RACE reads through MiXCR, one entry per CDR3 protein. The repertoire holds 20,000 to 25,000 distinct CDR3 sequences, with under 3.5% as singletons. Study outcomes and limitations: It was found that expanded intratumoral alpha and beta TCR counts tracked tumor mutation counts.

Their antigen targets remain unknown. As for time point: sample taken at primary tumor resection. The specimen was lung tumor tissue, collected at surgery. The receptor set was obtained from a male donor with early-stage non-small cell lung cancer.

This clonotype was counted ten times or more. The CDR3 DNA reads as TGCGCCAGCAGCTTGGGACAGTCGTTCACCGGGGAGCTGTTTTTT. This translates into CASSLGQSFTGELFF. This sequence joins TRBV5-1 and TRBJ2-2, with D tentatively TRBD1 (5 bases). Germline lookup yields CDR1 SGHRS and CDR2 YFSETQ. This CDR3 is 15 amino acids long. Trimming pared 0 bases from V and 4 bases from J, leaving 10 bases between. The whole variable domain, remainder taken from reference TRBV5-1 and TRBJ2-2, is KAGVTQTPRYLIKTRGQQVTLSCSPISGHRSVSWYQQTPGQGLQFLFEYFSETQRNKGNFPGRFSGRQFSNSRSEMNVSTLELGDSALYLCASSLGQSFTGELFFGEGSRLTVL.

This clonotype was picked up many times. V is TRBV6-2 or TRBV6-3 and J is TRBJ2-2; D is uncertain. Germline CDR1 reads MNHEY; CDR2 reads SVGEGT. This CDR3 comprises 13 residues. The CDR3 DNA is TGTGTAACAACTCGTTCTTCTACCGGGGAGCTGTTTTTT. As protein: CVTTRSSTGELFF.

This clonotype was recorded many times. V gene TRBV2 combines with J gene TRBJ2-7; 7 bases fit TRBD2. Looked up from germline, CDR1 is SNHLY and CDR2 is FYNNEI. The CDR3 has 15 amino acids. V shed 5 bases and J 4 bases; nucleotides not matched to a gene: 11. In nucleotides, the CDR3 is TGTGCCAGCAGTCCTAGGCAAGCGGGAAATTACGAGCAGTACTTC. Translated, it gives CASSPRQAGNYEQYF.

The sample holds many counts of this clonotype. The chain joins TRBV18 to TRBJ2-3; 11 nucleotides align to TRBD1. The CDR3 covers 15 residues. V was pared by 1 base and J by 4 bases, with 1 base of the junction left unmatched. CDR1 and CDR2 from the germline V gene are KGHSH and LQKENI. DNA for the CDR3: TGTGCCAGCTCACCACGGACAGGGGGCCCAGATACGCAGTATTTT. Residues: CASSPRTGGPDTQYF.

The sample holds many counts of this clonotype. The V and J genes are TRBV5-1 and TRBJ1-5; D unclear. From germline, CDR1 is SGHRS and CDR2 YFSETQ. Trimming shortened V by 0 bases and J by 4 bases, and 8 bases separated the two germline ends. CDR3 length equals 14 residues. CDR3 sequence: CASSLGQENQPQHF. CDR3 nucleotide sequence: TGCGCCAGCAGCTTGGGGCAGGAGAATCAGCCCCAGCATTTT.

This clonotype has at least ten counts. The chain employs TRBV6-1 and TRBJ2-7, with a possible D match to TRBD2 (6 bases). The V and J ends lost 4 bases and 5 bases respectively, with 15 bases between them. The CDR3 length is 14 residues. CDR1 is MNHNS, CDR2 SASEGT, per germline. The CDR3 DNA sequence: TGTGCCAGCAGTGTTTCGGGAGAATGGAACGAGCAGTACTTC. It specifies CASSVSGEWNEQYF.

The V call is TRBV12-3 or TRBV12-4, the J call TRBJ2-3; D gene ambiguous. Trimming stripped 3 bases from V and 3 bases from J, with 7 bases between. CDR3 length: 13 amino acids. The chain's CDR3 is CASSLAQTDTQYF. The CDR3 DNA reads TGTGCCAGCAGTTTGGCGCAGACAGATACGCAGTATTTT.

This clonotype was counted ten times or more. The chain has TRBV29-1 and TRBJ2-7; 8 bases fit TRBD1. Germline V gene sequence: CDR1 SQVTM, CDR2 ANQGSEA. Trimming removed 4 bases from V and 3 bases from J; junction bases left unmatched: 5. The CDR3 sequence is 13 residues long. CDR3 sequence: CSVGTGGNYEQYF. CDR3 nucleotide sequence: TGCAGCGTTGGTACAGGGGGGAACTACGAGCAGTACTTC.

This clonotype occurred many times. The chain recombines TRBV21-1 with TRBJ1-1. TRBV21-1 is shown as a pseudogene. This CDR3 has 17 residues. The DNA of the CDR3 is TGTGCCAGCAGCAAATCCAACGTCCGATTCATGAACACTGAAGCTTTCTTT. It codes for CASSKSNVRFMNTEAFF.

This clonotype was seen many times. The chain links TRBV7-3 to TRBJ2-1, with 8 bases identical to TRBD1. Germline lookup yields CDR1 SGHTA and CDR2 FQGTGA. The CDR3 has 15 amino acids. V dropped 5 bases and J dropped 12; count of bases not matched to a gene: 15. CDR3 sequence (DNA): TGTGCCAGCAGCACAGGGGGACAAACTAGTTCTCGGCAGTTCTTC. Translation gives CASSTGGQTSSRQFF.

This clonotype was seen repeatedly, ten times or more. The chain recombines TRBV9 with TRBJ2-2; D might be TRBD1 or TRBD2, each matching 5 bases. This CDR3 spans 15 amino acids. The V end lost 4 bases, the J end lost 2 bases, and 12 bases lay between the germline ends. Germline CDR1 SGDLS, CDR2 YYNGEE. CDR3 in amino acids: CASSRSGANTGELFF. The CDR3 nucleotides read TGTGCCAGCAGCCGGTCCGGGGCCAACACCGGGGAGCTGTTTTTT.

This clonotype was seen repeatedly, ten times or more. This chain connects TRBV4-3 to TRBJ1-5, with D unclear. Trimming pared 4 bases from V and 3 bases from J, leaving 10 bases between. The CDR3 is 14 residues long. Germline CDR1 is LGHNA and CDR2 is YSLEER. Here the CDR3 reads CASSPTLYNQPQHF. In nucleotides, the CDR3 is TGCGCCAGCAGCCCGACCCTGTACAATCAGCCCCAGCATTTT.

This clonotype was detected many times. V and J are TRBV12-3 or TRBV12-4 and TRBJ2-5, with 12 bases fitting TRBD2. The CDR3 is made up of 17 amino acids. J lost 2 bases, V lost 5 bases, and 9 bases had no gene match. The CDR3 sequence: CASSGTTGLAGQETQYF. The CDR3 region has the DNA TGTGCCAGCAGTGGAACTACCGGACTAGCGGGACAAGAGACCCAGTACTTC.

This clonotype was picked up many times. The chain employs TRBV13 and TRBJ2-1; 10 bases map to TRBD1. The CDR3 runs 16 residues. The junction had 8 bases not matched to a gene; V was cut back by 5 bases and J by 4 bases. CDR1 PRHDT and CDR2 FYEKMQ come from the germline V gene (reference sequence). The CDR3 DNA follows: TGTGCCAGCAGCCAAGGACCGGGACAGGGGTACAATGAGCAGTTCTTC. This translates into CASSQGPGQGYNEQFF.

This clonotype was detected many times. The V call is TRBV20-1, the J call TRBJ1-2, with D unclear. Trimming shortened V by 1 base and J by 3 bases, and 12 bases separated the two germline ends. The CDR3 contains 14 residues. Germline V CDR1 and CDR2: DFQATT, SNEGSKA (reference sequence). The CDR3 DNA is TGCAGTGCTAGAGCTCCGGGGAGAGACTATGGCTACACCTTC. This gives the protein CSARAPGRDYGYTF.

This clonotype was observed many times. The V gene is TRBV29-1, the J gene TRBJ2-2; tentative D call: TRBD1 (6 bases). CDR3 size: 15 residues. Germline loops: CDR1 SQVTM, CDR2 ANQGSEA. V lost 4 bases to trimming and J lost 3 bases, with 15 bases between them. DNA for the CDR3: TGCAGCGTTGGGGTGGGGGCGAGCGACACCGGGGAGCTGTTTTTT. Its protein is CSVGVGASDTGELFF.

This clonotype was recorded many times. The chain has TRBV11-1 and TRBJ1-1; 9 nucleotides line up with TRBD1. Looked up from germline, CDR1 is SGHAT and CDR2 is FQDESV (reference sequence). V was pared by 1 base and J by 4 bases, with 4 bases of the junction left unmatched. The CDR3 totals 15 residues. CDR3 DNA sequence: TGTGCCAGCAGCTTAGACAGGGGGCAAGGCACTGAAGCTTTCTTT. It is translated as CASSLDRGQGTEAFF.

In this sample, this clonotype turned up many times. The J gene is TRBJ2-1, the V gene TRBV20-1; 7 bases are shared with TRBD2. Germline loops: CDR1 DFQATT, CDR2 SNEGSKA (reference sequence). V lost 1 base to trimming and J lost 4 bases; unmatched junction nucleotides: 4. The CDR3 spans 14 residues. The DNA for the CDR3 is TGCAGTGCTAGAGTGGGGGGGGAGTACAATGAGCAGTTCTTC. Translating it yields CSARVGGEYNEQFF.

This clonotype was seen ten or more times. The V call is TRBV5-1, the J call TRBJ1-2; 8 nucleotides match TRBD1. Germline V lookup: CDR1 SGHRS, CDR2 YFSETQ. V dropped 1 base and J dropped 4; count of bases not matched to a gene: 9. This CDR3 has 16 amino acids. CDR3 residues: CASSLWATGVGYGYTF. CDR3 DNA: TGCGCCAGCAGCTTGTGGGCGACAGGGGTCGGCTATGGCTACACCTTC. Looking up the rest from reference TRBV5-1 and TRBJ1-2 gives the full variable domain: KAGVTQTPRYLIKTRGQQVTLSCSPISGHRSVSWYQQTPGQGLQFLFEYFSETQRNKGNFPGRFSGRQFSNSRSEMNVSTLELGDSALYLCASSLWATGVGYGYTFGSGTRLTVV.

This clonotype was counted ten times or more. The V call is TRBV6-5, the J call TRBJ2-1, with D maybe TRBD2 (5 bases). Germline V gives CDR1 MNHEY, CDR2 SVGAGI. This CDR3 contains 12 residues. V was trimmed by 6 bases and J by 9 bases, leaving 12 bases between them. The CDR3 DNA follows: TGTGCCAGCAGCCCCGGGGTTGGTGAGCAGTTCTTC. Its protein is CASSPGVGEQFF.

This clonotype was found many times. The chain couples TRBV19 to TRBJ1-4; no clear D gene. The CDR3 totals 14 residues. Germline V gene sequence: CDR1 LNHDA, CDR2 SQIVND (reference sequence). Between the trimmed V and J ends, which lost 9 bases and 4 bases, there was a span of 15 bases. The CDR3 loop reads CASREASFNEKLFF. In DNA form, the CDR3 reads TGTGCCAGCCGAGAAGCGTCATTTAATGAAAAACTGTTTTTT.